The 32 T cell receptor beta chains listed next were all sequenced from one sample in a study of siplizumab effects on memory and regulatory T cells. Sequenced by immunoSEQ multiplex PCR; TCRdb stores in-frame clones only, minus some. The table lists 100,000 or so clones, about 93% of them singletons. What was sequenced was CD4+ T cells sorted from blood. Source of these receptors: a human donor in good health.

About this clone itself: The junction differs from germline at one of its ends, possibly a read error. Written as DNA, the CDR3 is TGTGCCAGCAGCTCAACAGGGATCAAGAACTTC. Translation gives CASSSTGIKNF. The chain joins TRBV7-9 to TRBJ1-2, with TRBD1 as a possible D gene (6 bases). Per the germline V gene, CDR1 is SEHNR and CDR2 is FQNEAQ (reference sequence). The CDR3 sequence is 11 residues long.

This chain joins TRBV7-9 and TRBJ1-4; weak D call: TRBD1 (6 bases). This CDR3 is built from 15 residues. The germline CDR1 and CDR2 sequences are SEHNR and FQNEAQ (reference sequence). V was shortened by 5 bases and J by 4 bases, with 14 bases between the two germline ends. The CDR3 spells CASSPPGHLNEKLFF. CDR3 nucleotides: TGTGCCAGCAGCCCCCCGGGACACCTTAATGAAAAACTGTTTTTT.

As regards this clone: At one boundary the junction diverges from the germline segment, which might be a read error. This chain connects TRBV27 to TRBJ2-5; D possibly corresponds to TRBD1 (5 bases). This CDR3 has 14 residues. The germline V gene encodes CDR1 MNHEY and CDR2 SMNVEV (reference sequence). The CDR3 coding sequence is TGTGCCAGCAGTAGGGGCGGCAACCAGGAGACCCAGTACTTC. This gives the protein CASSRGGNQETQYF.

This clone was detected once. The rearrangement joins TRBV29-1 to TRBJ1-4, with no clear D. The CDR3 contains 11 residues. Germline V gene lookup returns CDR1 SQVTM and CDR2 ANQGSEA. V lost 4 bases, J lost 7 bases, and 7 bases lay in between. The CDR3 spells CSVVRREKLFF. As DNA, the CDR3 is TGCAGCGTTGTACGGCGTGAAAAACTGTTTTTT.

This chain joins TRBV9 and TRBJ1-2; D is unclear. The germline V gene encodes CDR1 SGDLS and CDR2 YYNGEE. V was pared by 0 bases and J by 4 bases, with 7 bases between. The CDR3 covers 13 residues. For the CDR3, the DNA is TGTGCCAGCAGCGTAGCGCCCCTCTATGGCTACACCTTC. The encoded protein is CASSVAPLYGYTF.

This clone was seen just once. The chain joins TRBV19 to TRBJ2-7, with D tentatively TRBD2 (6 bases). The V gene's germline CDR1 is LNHDA and CDR2 SQIVND (reference sequence). Trimming took 3 bases from V and 2 from J, leaving 11 bases between them. The CDR3 sequence is 14 residues long. CDR3 in DNA: TGTGCCAGTAGTATTGCGGGACTGACCTACGAGCAGTACTTC. It translates to CASSIAGLTYEQYF.

Only one count was recorded for this clone. The chain has TRBV7-3 and TRBJ1-2; D call uncertain. V lost 0 bases, J lost 3 bases, and 5 bases lay in between. This CDR3 has 13 amino acids. CDR1 is SGHTA and CDR2 is FQGTGA in the germline V gene. The CDR3 spells CASSLTKDYGYTF. CDR3 coding DNA: TGTGCCAGCAGCTTAACGAAAGACTATGGCTACACCTTC.

This chain links TRBV25-1 with TRBJ2-2; no reliable D call. The CDR3 sequence is 16 residues long. The V end lost 4 bases, the J end lost 4 bases, and 16 bases lay between the germline ends. Germline V CDR1 and CDR2: MGHDK, SYGVNS. The CDR3 loop is CASSGPGRRRTGELFF. CDR3 in DNA: TGTGCCAGCAGTGGTCCGGGCCGAAGGCGCACCGGGGAGCTGTTTTTT.

V and J are TRBV9 and TRBJ2-2, with no clear D. Germline assignment: CDR1 SGDLS and CDR2 YYNGEE. Trimming took 1 base from V and 2 from J, leaving 6 bases between them. This CDR3 has 14 amino acids. This CDR3 reads CASSVRSNTGELFF. The CDR3 coding sequence is TGTGCCAGCAGCGTACGCAGTAACACCGGGGAGCTGTTTTTT.

This clone was observed a handful of times. The V call is TRBV6-1, the J call TRBJ1-4; D ambiguous. Trimming pared 1 base from V and 0 bases from J, leaving 9 bases between. Germline CDR1 is MNHNS and CDR2 is SASEGT. The CDR3 spans 16 residues. The CDR3 sequence: CASSEGRGTTNEKLFF. Written as DNA, the CDR3 is TGTGCCAGCAGTGAAGGACGAGGCACAACTAATGAAAAACTGTTTTTT.

This sequence joins TRBV2 and TRBJ1-5, with TRBD1 as a possible D gene (5 bases). Germline CDR1 is SNHLY and CDR2 is FYNNEI. The CDR3 has 14 amino acids. Trimming shortened V by 6 bases and J by 4 bases, and 13 bases separated the two germline ends. The CDR3 sequence is CASRGDGGNQPQHF. CDR3 nucleotide sequence: TGTGCCAGCAGGGGGGACGGGGGGAATCAGCCCCAGCATTTT.

V gene TRBV5-4 combines with J gene TRBJ2-2; maybe TRBD1 (6 bases). V was pared by 4 bases and J by 9 bases, with 13 bases between. This CDR3 is built from 13 residues. Germline V CDR1 and CDR2: SGHNT, YYREEE (reference sequence). CDR3 in DNA: TGTGCCAGCAGCCAGGGTGGACAGCGGGAGCTGTTTTTT. Translation: CASSQGGQRELFF.

This chain connects TRBV28 to TRBJ2-5, with 7 nucleotides matching TRBD1. Per germline, CDR1 MDHEN and CDR2 SYDVKM. V was pared by 10 bases and J by 1 base, with 9 bases of the junction left unmatched. The CDR3 is 14 amino acids. This CDR3 is CATHPGQVQETQYF. The CDR3 bases are TGTGCCACCCACCCTGGACAGGTCCAAGAGACCCAGTACTTC.

The genes are TRBV11-2 and TRBJ1-5; D not certain. The CDR3 covers 13 residues. Trimming removed 0 bases at V and 3 bases at J, with 3 bases between. Germline V gene sequence: CDR1 SGHAT, CDR2 FQNNGV. CDR3 loop: CASSLDSNQPQHF. The CDR3 coding sequence is TGTGCCAGCAGCTTAGATTCCAATCAGCCCCAGCATTTT.

The rearrangement uses TRBV27 and TRBJ1-1, with D hard to call. Trimming removed 8 bases from V and 5 bases from J, with 12 bases in between. Germline values: CDR1 MNHEY, CDR2 SMNVEV (reference sequence). This CDR3 region has 12 residues. Here the CDR3 reads CASRGRKTEAFF. The CDR3 region has the DNA TGTGCCAGCCGAGGGCGGAAAACTGAAGCTTTCTTT.

This rearrangement joins TRBV7-9 to TRBJ2-6; D unresolved. The CDR3 loop spans 10 amino acids. V was shortened by 5 bases and J by 10 bases, with 3 bases between the two germline ends. Germline CDR1 is SEHNR and CDR2 is FQNEAQ (reference sequence). CDR3 nucleotides: TGTGCCAGCAGCGGTAACGTCCTGACTTTC. Translated, it gives CASSGNVLTF. Drawing the rest from reference TRBV7-9 and TRBJ2-6, the complete variable domain is DTGVSQNPRHKITKRGQNVTFRCDPISEHNRLYWYRQTLGQGPEFLTYFQNEAQLEKSRLLSDRFSAERPKGSFSTLEIQRTEQGDSAMYLCASSGNVLTFGAGSRLTVL.

The gene calls are TRBV11-2 and TRBJ1-1; D might be TRBD1 (5 bases). The CDR3 runs to 15 residues. Trimming stripped 1 base from V and 4 bases from J, with 13 bases between. Germline V gene sequence: CDR1 SGHAT, CDR2 FQNNGV. CDR3 amino acids: CASSLVAGQLTEAFF. For the CDR3, the DNA is TGTGCCAGCAGCTTAGTGGCCGGACAACTCACTGAAGCTTTCTTT. Complete variable domain (other parts from reference TRBV11-2 and TRBJ1-1): EAGVAQSPRYKIIEKRQSVAFWCNPISGHATLYWYQQILGQGPKLLIQFQNNGVVDDSQLPKDRFSAERLKGVDSTLKIQPAKLEDSAVYLCASSLVAGQLTEAFFGQGTRLTVV.

This chain uses TRBV27 with TRBJ1-5, with D possibly TRBD1 on 5 matching bases. The CDR3 sequence is 17 residues long. Germline V gene sequence: CDR1 MNHEY, CDR2 SMNVEV (reference sequence). Deletions cut 0 bases from V and 0 bases from J, with 12 bases between. The CDR3 DNA sequence: TGTGCCAGCAGTTTATCCGGGACGGGGAATAGCAATCAGCCCCAGCATTTT. As protein: CASSLSGTGNSNQPQHF.

This rearrangement joins TRBV9 to TRBJ2-2; TRBD2 is a possible D gene (6 bases). V lost 3 bases to trimming and J lost 6 bases, with 9 bases between them. Germline V gene lookup returns CDR1 SGDLS and CDR2 YYNGEE. The CDR3 contains 13 residues. CDR3 nucleotide sequence: TGTGCCAGCAGCGCGGAGGGCCCCGGGGAGCTGTTTTTT. The encoded protein is CASSAEGPGELFF.

On this clone: Other DNA sequences in the same sample also yield this CDR3. The rearrangement uses TRBV6-5 and TRBJ1-4; the D is unclear. The CDR3 consists of 14 residues. The germline V and J ends were trimmed by 3 bases and 5 bases, with 10 bases remaining between them. Per the germline V gene, CDR1 is MNHEY and CDR2 is SVGAGI. The DNA for the CDR3 is TGTGCCAGCAGTTATTCGCGGTCCAATGAAAAACTGTTTTTT. This codes for CASSYSRSNEKLFF.

The chain employs TRBV29-1 and TRBJ2-1; TRBD2 matches 7 bases. The junction had 9 bases not matched to a gene; V was cut back by 6 bases and J by 4 bases. The germline V gene encodes CDR1 SQVTM and CDR2 ANQGSEA. The CDR3 is 14 amino acids. The CDR3 region has the DNA TGCAGCGTGCGTACCGGGAGGACGTACAATGAGCAGTTCTTC. It translates to CSVRTGRTYNEQFF.

V and J are TRBV5-5 and TRBJ2-4; tentative D call: TRBD2 (5 bases). V was pared by 4 bases and J by 9 bases, with 17 bases between. There are 14 residues in the CDR3. CDR1 and CDR2 (germline): SGHKS, YYEKEE (reference sequence). The CDR3: CASSPAVAPGIQYF. Here the CDR3 DNA reads TGTGCCAGCAGCCCGGCGGTAGCGCCAGGCATTCAGTACTTC. Drawing the rest from reference TRBV5-5 and TRBJ2-4, the complete variable domain is DAGVTQSPTHLIKTRGQQVTLRCSPISGHKSVSWYQQVLGQGPQFIFQYYEKEERGRGNFPDRFSARQFPNYSSELNVNALLLGDSALYLCASSPAVAPGIQYFGAGTRLSVL.

The rearrangement links TRBV7-8 to TRBJ2-5; D is perhaps TRBD1 (6 bases). This CDR3 contains 14 residues. Trimming left V 10 bases short and J 5 bases short, with 20 bases between. The germline V gene has CDR1 SGHVS and CDR2 FQNEAQ. The CDR3 sequence: CAIPKGVDFETQYF. As DNA, the CDR3 is TGTGCCATCCCAAAGGGGGTAGATTTTGAGACCCAGTACTTC.

V and J are TRBV7-9 and TRBJ2-1; D is perhaps TRBD2 (6 bases). V lost 6 bases and J 2 bases, leaving 11 bases between the germline ends. The CDR3 is 14 amino acids. Germline V lookup: CDR1 SEHNR, CDR2 FQNEAQ (reference sequence). CDR3 coding DNA: TGTGCCAGCAGTCCTAGCGAGACCTACAATGAGCAGTTCTTC. It encodes CASSPSETYNEQFF.

The chain recombines TRBV12-5 with TRBJ2-5; D is perhaps TRBD1 (5 bases). The CDR3 has 13 amino acids. V lost 1 base and J 4 bases, leaving 7 bases between the germline ends. CDR1 is LGHNT, CDR2 FRNRAP, per germline. The CDR3 spells CASGLGQGETQYF. The CDR3 DNA reads as TGTGCTAGTGGTTTGGGGCAGGGAGAGACCCAGTACTTC.

The chain is built from TRBV19 and TRBJ2-2; TRBD1 is a possible D gene (6 bases). Trimming stripped 6 bases from V and 5 bases from J, with 10 bases between. Germline CDR1 is LNHDA and CDR2 is SQIVND (reference sequence). The CDR3 is 13 amino acids. DNA of the CDR3: TGTGCCAGTAGGATACAGGGAACCGGGGAGCTGTTTTTT. Its protein product is CASRIQGTGELFF.

This clone has just one count. The rearrangement links TRBV5-1 to TRBJ2-5; D gene unclear. Germline CDR1 reads SGHRS; CDR2 reads YFSETQ. The V end was cut by 4 bases, the J end by 2 bases, with 15 bases between. The CDR3 is 15 residues long. CDR3 nucleotides: TGCGCCAGCAGCGCTCCGGCCTCGAGACAAGAGACCCAGTACTTC. Translated, it gives CASSAPASRQETQYF.

The chain couples TRBV11-3 to TRBJ2-7; 9 bases map to TRBD1. Trimming cost V 5 bases and J 7 bases; bases outside gene matches: 6. Germline V CDR1 and CDR2: SGHNT, YENEEA. CDR3 size: 13 residues. DNA for the CDR3: TGTGCCAGCAGCGCTGGGACAGGGCGAGAGCAGTACTTC. Protein: CASSAGTGREQYF.

The rearrangement uses TRBV6-5 and TRBJ2-3; D is possibly TRBD2 (5 bases). V was clipped by 3 bases and J by 0 bases, with 10 bases between them. The CDR3 extends over 15 amino acids. Germline V lookup: CDR1 MNHEY, CDR2 SVGAGI. The CDR3 loop reads CASSYTGGSTDTQYF. The CDR3 coding sequence is TGTGCCAGCAGTTATACTGGCGGGAGCACAGATACGCAGTATTTT.

The chain uses TRBV10-2 and TRBJ2-2, with D possibly being TRBD1 (5 bases). The length of the CDR3 is 18 residues. Trimming took off 3 bases at V and 2 bases at J, with 19 bases between the two ends. Per germline, CDR1 WSHSY and CDR2 SAAADI. Here the CDR3 DNA reads TGCGCCAGCAGTGACCCACCGACAGCGCTAGTAAACACCGGGGAGCTGTTTTTT. Protein: CASSDPPTALVNTGELFF.

This clone was observed once. The chain couples TRBV18 to TRBJ2-1, with 8 bases identical to TRBD2. The V segment lost 4 bases and the J segment 0 bases; nucleotides outside the gene matches: 2. Germline V gene sequence: CDR1 KGHSH, CDR2 LQKENI. The CDR3 loop spans 15 amino acids. The CDR3 region has the DNA TGTGCCAGCTCACTCGGGACTAGCTCCTACAATGAGCAGTTCTTC. Protein product: CASSLGTSSYNEQFF. The full variable domain, in which reference TRBV18 and TRBJ2-1 provide the parts outside the CDR3, is NAGVMQNPRHLVRRRGQEARLRCSPMKGHSHVYWYRQLPEEGLKFMVYLQKENIIDESGMPKERFSAEFPKEGPSILRIQQVVRGDSAAYFCASSLGTSSYNEQFFGPGTRLTVL.

CDR3 sequence (DNA): TGTGCCAGCAGCTTAAGTTTAACTAATGAAAAACTGTTTTTT. Translation gives CASSLSLTNEKLFF. J is TRBJ1-4 and V is TRBV7-9; D unresolved. Deletions cut 2 bases from V and 1 base from J, with 5 bases between. Germline CDR1 and CDR2: SEHNR and FQNEAQ (reference sequence). This CDR3 is 14 amino acids long.